This T cell receptor beta chain was captured by sequencing in a study of blood T cell repertoires in COVID-19. This CDR3 has 13 amino acids. V was pared by 7 bases and J by 2 bases, with 4 bases of the junction left unmatched. CDR1 is SQVTM and CDR2 is ANQGSEA in the germline V gene. Original processing notes: How many nucleated cells were present was estimated from reference gene primer amplification. Sequencing used immunoSEQ multiplex PCR; TCRdb keeps in-frame clones, though not all of them. V and J calls and clone size are those listed in that table; D and trimming were worked out from the DNA. The data contain tens of thousands of clones, around nine tenths of them singletons.

The sample was peripheral blood. V and J are TRBV29-1 and TRBJ1-5; 8 nucleotides align to TRBD1. This sequence was found in a woman at least 80 years old with active or convalescent COVID-19. Written as DNA, the CDR3 is TGCAGCGCCCAGGGGGCTGGCAATCAGCCCCAGCATTTT. Encoded protein: CSAQGAGNQPQHF.